This T cell receptor beta chain was observed in a study of T cell repertoires and HLA-DP antigens. Study-wide background: DNA input averaged about 220 ng in sorted CD137+CD4+ and approximately 1,100 ng in pre-culture CD4+.

The primer mix covered 54 TRBV segments and 13 TRBJ segments. The method was immunoSEQ multiplex PCR; TCRdb's version includes in-frame clones alone and lacks a portion of them. The sample gives some 110,000 clones, 80% to 95% of which show up once; 0.25% to 0.3% is in the top ten. The CDR3 has 14 amino acids. Trimming removed 1 base from V and 0 bases from J, with 6 bases in between. Germline values: CDR1 SEHNR, CDR2 FQNEAQ (reference sequence). Points on this clone: Its antigen is still unknown.

Study-wide findings and caveats: The CD4+ repertoire was not split into naive and memory. A non-physiological HeLa system presented antigen to total CD4+ responders.

This clonotype originated in a young woman in good health and CMV-seronegative. The sequencing input was CD4+ T cells from PBMCs. This chain links TRBV7-9 with TRBJ2-5; no definite D call. Here the CDR3 reads CASSLETYQETQYF. The CDR3 bases are TGTGCCAGCAGCTTAGAAACGTACCAAGAGACCCAGTACTTC.